The text below deals with one T cell receptor (beta chain). The germline V gene has CDR1 MNHEY and CDR2 SVGAGI. The junction had 8 bases not matched to a gene; V was cut back by 6 bases and J by 4 bases. The CDR3 is 15 amino acids. The sample originates from a study of blood T cell repertoires in COVID-19. The protocol was immunoSEQ multiplex PCR, while the TCRdb copy is restricted to in-frame clones and leaves out a portion. The data hold about 260,000 clones, with approximately 85% observed a single time. This chain links TRBV6-5 with TRBJ1-4, with 7 nucleotides matching TRBD1. This clonotype was sampled from a human donor in a cohort sampled during active COVID-19. The source material was peripheral blood. The CDR3 reads CASRPDRALNEKLFF. For the CDR3, the DNA is TGTGCCAGCAGGCCAGACAGGGCCCTTAATGAAAAACTGTTTTTT.